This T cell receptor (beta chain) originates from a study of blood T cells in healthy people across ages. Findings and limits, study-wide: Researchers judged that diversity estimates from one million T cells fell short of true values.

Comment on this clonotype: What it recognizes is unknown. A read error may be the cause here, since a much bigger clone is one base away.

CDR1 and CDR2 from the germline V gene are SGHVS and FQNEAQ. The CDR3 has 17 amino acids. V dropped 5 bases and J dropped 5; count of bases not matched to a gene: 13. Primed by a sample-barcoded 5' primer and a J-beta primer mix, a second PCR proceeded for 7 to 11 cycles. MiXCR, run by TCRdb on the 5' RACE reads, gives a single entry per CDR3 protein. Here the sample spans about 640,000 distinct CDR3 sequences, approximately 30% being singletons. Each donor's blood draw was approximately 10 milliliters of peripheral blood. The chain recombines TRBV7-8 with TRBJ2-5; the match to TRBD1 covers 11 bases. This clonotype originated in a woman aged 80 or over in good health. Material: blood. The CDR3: CASSPVYRTGGWETQYF. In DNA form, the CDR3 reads TGTGCCAGCAGCCCAGTCTATAGGACAGGGGGCTGGGAGACCCAGTACTTC.